The count of the clone carrying this T cell receptor (beta chain) is one. The data were obtained in a study of blood T cell repertoires in COVID-19. The wider study: Italy, Spain and the United States were the sources of the convalescent and acute COVID-19 samples. Sample material is recorded as cDNA or gDNA derived from T cells, B-cell-depleted T cells, or PBMCs.

Under the authors' procedure: Amplification of reference gene primers was used by the study to estimate nucleated cell counts. Sequencing used immunoSEQ multiplex PCR; TCRdb keeps in-frame clones, though not all of them. V and J calls plus clone size are reproduced from that table; the DNA served to infer D and trimming. The sample gives 240,000 or so clones, more than 75% of which show up once; roughly 12% is in the top ten. Germline-derived CDR1 and CDR2 are SGHDT and YYEEEE. The J segment lost 4 bases and the V segment lost 5 bases, leaving 7 bases of the junction unmatched. The CDR3 loop spans 15 amino acids.

Sequences were obtained from peripheral blood. The rearrangement links TRBV5-6 to TRBJ2-1; 9 nucleotides agree with TRBD2. This TCR came from a man at least 80 years old with acute or convalescent COVID-19. CDR3 amino acids: CASSSPSGMYNEQFF. The DNA of the CDR3 is TGTGCCAGCAGTAGCCCTAGCGGGATGTACAATGAGCAGTTCTTC. Full variable domain (remainder filled in from reference TRBV5-6 and TRBJ2-1): DAGVTQSPTHLIKTRGQQVTLRCSPKSGHDTVSWYQQALGQGPQFIFQYYEEEERQRGNFPDRFSGHQFPNYSSELNVNALLLGDSALYLCASSSPSGMYNEQFFGPGTRLTVL.